This passage covers 10 T cell receptor beta chains from one sample sequenced in a study of response to subunit inactivated influenza vaccine. TCRdb re-analysed the RT-PCR reads in MiXCR, keeping a single row per CDR3 protein. The sample includes approximately 500,000 distinct CDR3 sequences, 10% to 15% of them seen just once. The specimen comprised PBMCs from blood, sampled more than 35 days after vaccination. All receptors come from a middle-aged man who received an inactivated influenza vaccine.

V gene TRBV12-3 or TRBV12-4 combines with J gene TRBJ2-2; 9 bases align to TRBD1. This CDR3 is 14 amino acids long. Trimming cost V 5 bases and J 15 bases; bases outside gene matches: 13. The CDR3 sequence: CASSPGTGIKRVFF. The DNA of the CDR3 is TGTGCCAGCAGTCCAGGGACAGGGATTAAACGGGTGTTTTTT.

This sequence joins TRBV20-1 and TRBJ2-7; a weak D match, TRBD1 (6 bases). CDR1 and CDR2 (germline): DFQATT, SNEGSKA (reference sequence). V was cut by 6 bases and J by 5 bases, with 20 bases left in between. This CDR3 contains 14 residues. CDR3 amino acids: CSARPGTFSHEQYF. The CDR3 bases are TGCAGTGCACGACCCGGGACATTTTCCCACGAGCAGTACTTC.

This clonotype showed up many times. The V gene is TRBV29-1, the J gene TRBJ2-5; D ambiguous. In germline, CDR1 is SQVTM, CDR2 ANQGSEA. V was pared by 7 bases and J by 4 bases, with 16 bases between. The CDR3 sequence is 13 residues long. The CDR3 loop is CSGFLSRTETQYF. The CDR3 coding sequence is TGCAGCGGGTTCCTTAGTAGGACAGAGACCCAGTACTTC.

The rearrangement links TRBV20-1 to TRBJ2-7; no firm D call. V shed 0 bases and J shed 3 bases, with 12 bases lying between them. The germline gives CDR1 DFQATT, CDR2 SNEGSKA (reference sequence). The CDR3 is 14 amino acids. For the CDR3, the DNA is TGCAGTGCTAGAGATCAGGCTACATACTACGAGCAGTACTTC. Residues: CSARDQATYYEQYF.

This clonotype was seen a few times. The chain employs TRBV2 and TRBJ2-1; 7 bases align to TRBD2. Germline CDR1 SNHLY, CDR2 FYNNEI. Trimming took 3 bases from V and 12 from J; bases not matched to a gene: 5. CDR3 length: 12 residues. CDR3 loop: CASSDDGLGQFF. In DNA form, the CDR3 reads TGTGCCAGCAGTGATGACGGACTAGGGCAGTTCTTC.

This clonotype was found many times. The V call is TRBV4-3, the J call TRBJ2-5; D is perhaps TRBD1 (5 bases). The CDR3 extends over 13 amino acids. Trimming removed 1 base at V and 5 bases at J, with 8 bases between. Germline-derived CDR1 and CDR2 are LGHNA and YSLEER. CDR3 DNA: TGCGCCAGCAGCCAAGTCTCAGGGGAGACCCAGTACTTC. It encodes CASSQVSGETQYF.

This clonotype was detected ten times or more. The chain joins TRBV7-3 to TRBJ2-5, with no clear D. CDR3 size: 13 residues. Germline-derived CDR1 and CDR2 are SGHTA and FQGTGA. Deletions cut 5 bases from V and 2 bases from J, with 9 bases between. The CDR3 protein is CASSRSGQETQYF. The CDR3 DNA is TGTGCCAGCAGCCGTTCTGGGCAAGAGACCCAGTACTTC. Full variable domain (remainder filled in from reference TRBV7-3 and TRBJ2-5): GAGVSQTPSNKVTEKGKYVELRCDPISGHTALYWYRQSLGQGPEFLIYFQGTGAADDSGLPNDRFFAVRPEGSVSTLKIQRTERGDSAVYLCASSRSGQETQYFGPGTRLLVL.

This clonotype was seen ten or more times. The J gene is TRBJ2-1, the V gene TRBV7-9, with 7 bases identical to TRBD1. CDR3 size: 14 residues. Germline CDR1 is SEHNR and CDR2 is FQNEAQ (reference sequence). Germline trimming cut 5 bases from V and 5 bases from J; bases unmatched to any gene: 6. The CDR3 spells CASSRDSRNNEQFF. The DNA of the CDR3 is TGTGCCAGCAGCCGGGACAGCAGAAACAATGAGCAGTTCTTC.

This clonotype has a handful of counts. This sequence joins TRBV5-1 and TRBJ2-2, with no clear D. V lost 2 bases to trimming and J lost 0 bases, with 8 bases between them. CDR1 and CDR2 (germline): SGHRS, YFSETQ. The CDR3 is 15 amino acids. In nucleotides, the CDR3 is TGCGCCAGCAGCTTCCCCGCGCCGAACACCGGGGAGCTGTTTTTT. Translation: CASSFPAPNTGELFF.

Many counts were recorded for this clonotype. The chain has TRBV12-3 or TRBV12-4 and TRBJ2-3; 7 nucleotides align to TRBD1. The CDR3 sequence is 14 residues long. Trimming removed 7 bases from V and 2 bases from J; junction bases left unmatched: 6. The CDR3 DNA reads as TGTGCCAGCACCCCGGGACAGCACACAGATACGCAGTATTTT. Its protein product is CASTPGQHTDTQYF.